A selection of T cell receptor beta chains follows, all from one sample in a study of blood T cells in healthy people across ages. TCRdb ran MiXCR on the 5' RACE reads and lists one entry per CDR3 protein. The top ten clones hold about 21% of a sample with about 970,000 distinct CDR3 sequences, roughly half of them seen once. Specimen: blood. The receptor source for this set is a woman aged 55-69 years in good health. CDR3s include the opening cysteine and the closing phenylalanine or tryptophan. The D gene is left open where the match is weak. Only some rows state a clone size, as once, few, many or a class for expanded clones.

len: 17; d_gene: NA; v_gene: TRBV2; j_gene: TRBJ2-1; abundance: NA; CDR3nt: TGTGCCAGCAGTGCCCAGACAGAGGATTTTTATTACAATGAGCAGTTCTTC; CDR3aa: CASSAQTEDFYYNEQFF
len: 15; d_gene: TRBD2; v_gene: TRBV4-1; j_gene: TRBJ2-1; abundance: NA; CDR3nt: TGCGCCAGCAGCCAAGAAGGACTAGTCATGAATGAGCAGTTCTTC; CDR3aa: CASSQEGLVMNEQFF
len: 16; d_gene: TRBD2; v_gene: TRBV7-2; j_gene: TRBJ2-7; abundance: NA; CDR3nt: TGTGCCAGCAGCCACCGCGGGGGACCCGGAGGCTACGAGCAGTACTTC; CDR3aa: CASSHRGGPGGYEQYF
len: 16; d_gene: TRBD2; v_gene: TRBV28; j_gene: TRBJ2-5; abundance: NA; CDR3nt: TGTGCCAGCAGTAACCCGGGACTAGCGGATGGAGAGACCCAGTACTTC; CDR3aa: CASSNPGLADGETQYF
len: 13; d_gene: NA; v_gene: TRBV20-1; j_gene: TRBJ1-5; abundance: once; CDR3nt: TGCAGTGCTAGAGACAGTAGCAATCAGCCCCAGCATTTT; CDR3aa: CSARDSSNQPQHF
len: 16; d_gene: TRBD2; v_gene: TRBV20-1; j_gene: TRBJ2-1; abundance: NA; CDR3nt: TGCAGTGCTAGAGATCCGGGACTAGCGGGATGGAATGAGCAGTTCTTC; CDR3aa: CSARDPGLAGWNEQFF
len: 16; d_gene: NA; v_gene: TRBV28; j_gene: TRBJ2-3; abundance: NA; CDR3nt: TGTGCCAGCAAGCCCCTGACTAGTGCGGGCACAGATACGCAGTATTTT; CDR3aa: CASKPLTSAGTDTQYF
len: 12; d_gene: NA; v_gene: TRBV20-1; j_gene: TRBJ2-7; abundance: NA; CDR3nt: TGCAGTGCTAGGTCACAGGGCTACGAGCAGTACTTC; CDR3aa: CSARSQGYEQYF
len: 15; d_gene: TRBD2; v_gene: TRBV5-1; j_gene: TRBJ2-3; abundance: NA; CDR3nt: TGCGCCAGCAGCTTTCTAGCGGGGCCCACAGATACGCAGTATTTT; CDR3aa: CASSFLAGPTDTQYF
len: 16; d_gene: TRBD1; v_gene: TRBV27; j_gene: TRBJ2-5; abundance: few; CDR3nt: TGTGCCAGCAGTCCGCGGCCCTCGACAGGGGTAGAGACCCAGTACTTC; CDR3aa: CASSPRPSTGVETQYF
len: 15; d_gene: NA; v_gene: TRBV3-1; j_gene: TRBJ2-4; abundance: few; CDR3nt: TGTGCCAGCAGCCAAGGGGTCGGTGCCAAAAACATTCAGTACTTC; CDR3aa: CASSQGVGAKNIQYF
len: 11; d_gene: TRBD1; v_gene: TRBV29-1; j_gene: TRBJ2-7; abundance: NA; CDR3nt: TGCAGCGTGGGACAGGGACTGGAGCAGTACTTC; CDR3aa: CSVGQGLEQYF
len: 14; d_gene: NA; v_gene: TRBV28; j_gene: TRBJ2-4; abundance: NA; CDR3nt: TGTGCCAGCAGGTTTAGTGGTACGATGAGGGAGCAGTACTTC; CDR3aa: CASRFSGTMREQYF
len: 17; d_gene: TRBD2; v_gene: TRBV5-1; j_gene: TRBJ2-5; abundance: NA; CDR3nt: TGCGCCAGCAGCTTCGGCGCTAGCGGGAGGGCCAGGGAGACCCAGTACTTC; CDR3aa: CASSFGASGRARETQYF
len: 16; d_gene: TRBD1; v_gene: TRBV24-1; j_gene: TRBJ2-5; abundance: NA; CDR3nt: TGTGCCACCGGAGACCCGGACAGGGCGGTGGGGGAGACCCAGTACTTC; CDR3aa: CATGDPDRAVGETQYF
len: 16; d_gene: NA; v_gene: TRBV3-1; j_gene: TRBJ2-7; abundance: NA; CDR3nt: TGTGCCAGCAGCCGAGTTACAGGAGTTTACTCCTACGAGCAGTACTTC; CDR3aa: CASSRVTGVYSYEQYF
len: 14; d_gene: NA; v_gene: TRBV6-5; j_gene: TRBJ1-2; abundance: NA; CDR3nt: TGTGCCAGCAGTTACGGGGCAGGGGTCTATGGCTACACCTTC; CDR3aa: CASSYGAGVYGYTF
len: 15; d_gene: NA; v_gene: TRBV6-6; j_gene: TRBJ2-7; abundance: NA; CDR3nt: TGTGCCAGCAGTTCCCCCCCTTTTGGGTACTACGAGCAGTACTTC; CDR3aa: CASSSPPFGYYEQYF
len: 14; d_gene: NA; v_gene: TRBV13; j_gene: TRBJ2-5; abundance: NA; CDR3nt: TGTGCCAGCAAACCCTGGACAACCCAAGAGACCCAGTACTTC; CDR3aa: CASKPWTTQETQYF
len: 14; d_gene: TRBD1; v_gene: TRBV20-1; j_gene: TRBJ2-7; abundance: once; CDR3nt: TGCAGTGCCCAGACAGGGGCCGGCCTCTCCGAGCAGTACTTC; CDR3aa: CSAQTGAGLSEQYF
len: 17; d_gene: NA; v_gene: TRBV11-2; j_gene: TRBJ2-7; abundance: NA; CDR3nt: TGTGCCAGCAGCTTATATGGGGTCGGAAGCGAATCCTACGAGCAGTACTTC; CDR3aa: CASSLYGVGSESYEQYF
len: 14; d_gene: NA; v_gene: TRBV18; j_gene: TRBJ1-1; abundance: NA; CDR3nt: TGTGCCAGCTCATCCCAGGGATTGGACACTGAAGCTTTCTTT; CDR3aa: CASSSQGLDTEAFF
len: 12; d_gene: NA; v_gene: TRBV9; j_gene: TRBJ2-4; abundance: few; CDR3nt: TGTGCCAGCAGCGGGTCCGAAAACATTCAGTACTTC; CDR3aa: CASSGSENIQYF